Reported below is one T cell receptor beta chain. The sample belongs to a study of blood T cell repertoires in COVID-19. The wider study: Sites in the United States, Italy and Spain provided acute and convalescent COVID-19 samples. In each case, the material was cDNA or gDNA derived from T cells, B-cell-depleted T cells, or PBMCs.

Germline CDR1 and CDR2: KGHSH and LQKENI. Trimming took 3 bases from V and 6 from J; bases not matched to a gene: 6. The length of the CDR3 is 14 residues. Source study methods: Amplification of reference gene primers was used by the study to estimate nucleated cell counts. Method: immunoSEQ multiplex PCR; TCRdb's copy keeps in-frame clones and lacks some. For V, J and clone size, that table is used; D and trimming come from the DNA. The sample includes about 210,000 clones, 70% to 90% seen only once; the top ten take 3% to 3.5%. The TCR was taken from a man aged 55 to 69 with acute or convalescent COVID-19. Sample: peripheral blood. V gene TRBV18 combines with J gene TRBJ1-2; 8 positions agree with TRBD1. DNA of the CDR3: TGTGCCAGCTCACCCAGGGGACAGGTAGATGGCTACACCTTC. Its translation is CASSPRGQVDGYTF.